This is a list of T cell receptor beta chains from one sample in a study of T cell changes during pregnancy in multiple sclerosis. Assay used: immunoSEQ multiplex PCR; TCRdb lists only in-frame clones, some missing. The sample consists of roughly 110,000 clones, 75% to 95% of them appearing once. The sequencing here drew on peripheral blood, taken before pregnancy. The origin of the receptors is a female donor with multiple sclerosis, enrolled in a pregnancy study. Each CDR3 is given with its conserved first and last residue. The order of the fields is CDR3 protein, J gene, V gene.

CDR3: CASSYRGNQPQHF; J: TRBJ1-5; V: TRBV6-6
CDR3: CASSYTGLVPYEQYF; J: TRBJ2-7; V: TRBV14
CDR3: CASSLAADQETQYF; J: TRBJ2-5; V: TRBV7-2
CDR3: CASSLRGGAQGEQFF; J: TRBJ2-1; V: TRBV19
CDR3: CASSLAPGTYNEQFF; J: TRBJ2-1; V: TRBV7-9
CDR3: CASSPRGREQFF; J: TRBJ2-1; V: TRBV5-1
CDR3: CASSEGGASTDTQYF; J: TRBJ2-3; V: TRBV10-2
CDR3: CASGSPLRGANEKLFF; J: TRBJ1-4; V: TRBV12-5
CDR3: CASRRLAGFQETQYF; J: TRBJ2-5; V: TRBV6-5
CDR3: CASSPIRTDASYGYTF; J: TRBJ1-2; V: TRBV5-1